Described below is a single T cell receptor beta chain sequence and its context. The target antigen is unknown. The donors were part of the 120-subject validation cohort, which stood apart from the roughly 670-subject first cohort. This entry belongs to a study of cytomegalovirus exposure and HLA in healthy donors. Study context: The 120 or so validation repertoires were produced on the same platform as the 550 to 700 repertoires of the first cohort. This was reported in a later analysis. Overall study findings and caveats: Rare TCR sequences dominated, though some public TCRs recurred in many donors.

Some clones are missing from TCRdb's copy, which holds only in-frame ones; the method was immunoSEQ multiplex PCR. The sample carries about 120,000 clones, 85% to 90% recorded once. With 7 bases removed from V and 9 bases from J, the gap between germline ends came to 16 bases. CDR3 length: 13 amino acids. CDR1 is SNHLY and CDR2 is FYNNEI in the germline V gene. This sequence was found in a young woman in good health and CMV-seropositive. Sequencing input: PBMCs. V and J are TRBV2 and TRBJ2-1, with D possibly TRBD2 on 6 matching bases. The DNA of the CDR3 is TGTGCCAGCACCCTGACTAGTAAAAGTGAGCAGTTCTTC. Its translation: CASTLTSKSEQFF.